This record looks at one TCR beta chain sequence and its context. Its antigen remains unknown. With 10 bases clipped from V and 12 bases from J, the junction kept 12 bases outside the gene matches. The CDR3 covers 14 residues. The germline V gene has CDR1 SGHTA and CDR2 FQGNSA. The tumor samples were collected prior to definitive surgery or chemotherapy. The sample originates from a study of high-grade serous ovarian cancer treatment subgroups. Study details: On average, just over 14,000 reads and 6,500 to 8,000 unique TCR beta rearrangements were obtained per sample. Study-level findings and limits: Repertoire similarity ranged roughly 0.1 to 0.85 between tumors of one patient. Spatial context was lost because tumors were sequenced in bulk. Repertoire analysis covered CDR3 alone, not CDR1 or CDR2.

Using immunoSEQ multiplex PCR, the repertoire was profiled, and TCRdb retains in-frame clones only, with some absent. Among around 30,000 clones listed, about 88% were seen once. The chain employs TRBV7-2 and TRBJ2-1, with 13 positions matching TRBD2. Sequencing was carried out using tumor tissue. This TCR derives from a human donor with high-grade serous ovarian cancer. The chain's CDR3 is CATDRGLAGDSQFF. The DNA of the CDR3 is TGTGCCACCGACCGAGGACTAGCGGGAGATTCGCAGTTCTTC.